This T cell receptor beta chain appears in the sequencing data of a study of molecular identifiers for immune sequencing clone quantification. Libraries of bulk TCR were made by previously described methods (with listed TCR primers). TCRdb reanalysed the PCR reads using MiXCR and keeps one entry per CDR3 protein. The repertoire holds some 10,000 distinct CDR3 sequences, with under 25% as singletons. This clonotype is labeled medium-sized. Its specificity is not known. Isolation of naive CD8 T cells was achieved by sorting on a CD8+CD4-CCR7+CD45RA+ phenotype. The CDR3 has 16 amino acids. Germline-derived CDR1 and CDR2 are SEHNR and FQNEAQ (reference sequence). The V segment lost 7 bases and the J segment 4 bases; nucleotides outside the gene matches: 12. Study-wide results and caveats: Underestimated sizes of highly expanded clones could result from identical TCR molecules that share a barcode.

Material: naive CD8+ T cells from blood, with Jurkat cell RNA spiked in. Described subset: FACS-sorted CD8+CD4-CCR7+CD45RA+ naive T cells. The source of this sequence is a human donor in good health. Some libraries in this study had Jurkat cell RNA spiked in. The J gene is TRBJ2-3, the V gene TRBV7-9; 9 nucleotides line up with TRBD2. DNA of the CDR3: TGTGCCAGCAACCCTGCGCTTGGACTAGCGTCAGATACGCAGTATTTT. It specifies CASNPALGLASDTQYF.